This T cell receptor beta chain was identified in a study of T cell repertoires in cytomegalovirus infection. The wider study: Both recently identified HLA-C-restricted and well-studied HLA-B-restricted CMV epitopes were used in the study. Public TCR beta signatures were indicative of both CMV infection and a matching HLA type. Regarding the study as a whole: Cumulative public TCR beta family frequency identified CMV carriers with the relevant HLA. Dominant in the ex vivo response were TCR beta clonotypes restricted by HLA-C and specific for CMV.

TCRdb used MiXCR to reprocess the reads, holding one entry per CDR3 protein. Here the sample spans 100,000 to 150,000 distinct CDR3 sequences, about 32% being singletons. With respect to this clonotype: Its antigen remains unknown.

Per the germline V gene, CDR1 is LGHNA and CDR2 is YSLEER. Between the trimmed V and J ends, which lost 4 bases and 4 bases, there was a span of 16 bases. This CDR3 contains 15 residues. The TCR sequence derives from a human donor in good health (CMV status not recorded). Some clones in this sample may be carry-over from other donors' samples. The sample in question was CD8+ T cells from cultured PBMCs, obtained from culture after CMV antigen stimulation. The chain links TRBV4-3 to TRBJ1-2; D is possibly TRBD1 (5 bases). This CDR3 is CASSLNRETVYGYTF. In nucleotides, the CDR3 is TGCGCCAGCAGCCTCAACCGTGAGACAGTCTATGGCTACACCTTC.